These 19 T cell receptor beta chains came from one sample sequenced in a study of blood T cells in healthy people across ages (dated by TCRdb to the mid-2010s). Library generation was performed with 5' RACE. The sequencing machine was an Illumina HiSeq 2500. A second roughly 6 to 12 cycle PCR used a sample-barcoded 5' primer and a J-beta primer mix. TCRdb reprocessed the public reads (quality trimming at Q25 with fastp, clone calling with MiXCR) and kept in-frame beta chains. Each CDR3 protein appears once, grouped with its most common genes and DNA. The sample table shows around 700,000 distinct CDR3 sequences, and around 25% are seen once. The top ten constitute just under 9.5% of the sample. These data also featured in a second study, about T cells of mothers and their children.

Sample: blood. The receptors stem from a boy between 10 and 17 years old in good health.

This rearrangement joins TRBV7-9 to TRBJ1-3; D is unresolved. Germline-derived CDR1 and CDR2 are SEHNR and FQNEAQ (reference sequence). Trimming pared 5 bases from V and 0 bases from J, leaving 11 bases between. This CDR3 has 15 residues. CDR3 sequence: CASSSGEHSGNTIYF. The CDR3 region has the DNA TGTGCCAGCAGCAGTGGAGAGCACTCTGGAAACACCATATATTTT. Full variable domain (remainder filled in from reference TRBV7-9 and TRBJ1-3): DTGVSQNPRHKITKRGQNVTFRCDPISEHNRLYWYRQTLGQGPEFLTYFQNEAQLEKSRLLSDRFSAERPKGSFSTLEIQRTEQGDSAMYLCASSSGEHSGNTIYFGEGSWLTVV.

This rearrangement joins TRBV12-3 or TRBV12-4 to TRBJ1-2, with 7 positions matching TRBD1. V shed 2 bases, J shed 6 bases, and the junction held 6 bases outside the gene matches. This CDR3 has 14 amino acids. The CDR3, as DNA: TGTGCCAGCAGTTTATCCGGGACAGAGAATGGCTACACCTTC. It is translated as CASSLSGTENGYTF.

The chain carries TRBV9 and TRBJ2-7, with D tentatively TRBD2 (5 bases). This CDR3 comprises 14 residues. The V end was cut by 3 bases, the J end by 3 bases, with 13 bases between. Germline loops: CDR1 SGDLS, CDR2 YYNGEE. The CDR3 region has the DNA TGTGCCAGCAGCGAGGGAGATACAAACTACGAGCAGTACTTC. It encodes CASSEGDTNYEQYF.

The chain has TRBV9 and TRBJ1-6, with D possibly being TRBD1 (6 bases). Trimming took 2 bases from V and 8 from J, leaving 11 bases between them. The CDR3 runs 14 residues. CDR1 and CDR2 from the germline V gene are SGDLS and YYNGEE. The CDR3 nucleotides are TGTGCCAGCAGCGTCGGACAGTTTGATTCACCCCTCCACTTT. Residues: CASSVGQFDSPLHF.

In its sample, this clonotype was seen a few times. The rearrangement joins TRBV5-4 to TRBJ2-4; 9 positions match TRBD2. J gave up 6 bases and V 0 bases, and 7 bases lay outside the gene matches. The germline V gene has CDR1 SGHNT and CDR2 YYREEE (reference sequence). The CDR3 runs 16 residues. The CDR3 bases are TGTGCCAGCAGCTTGGGACTAGCGGAACCGGGAAACATTCAGTACTTC. The encoded protein is CASSLGLAEPGNIQYF. Full variable domain (remainder filled in from reference TRBV5-4 and TRBJ2-4): ETGVTQSPTHLIKTRGQQVTLRCSSQSGHNTVSWYQQALGQGPQFIFQYYREEENGRGNFPPRFSGLQFPNYSSELNVNALELDDSALYLCASSLGLAEPGNIQYFGAGTRLSVL.

The chain recombines TRBV6-5 with TRBJ2-7; possibly TRBD2 for D (6 bases). Trimming removed 6 bases at V and 3 bases at J, with 12 bases between. Looked up from germline, CDR1 is MNHEY and CDR2 is SVGAGI. CDR3 size: 13 residues. The CDR3 region has the DNA TGTGCCAGCAGGGGGGGTCGTTTCTACGAGCAGTACTTC. It is translated as CASRGGRFYEQYF.

This clonotype was recorded a few times. The V gene is TRBV12-3 or TRBV12-4, the J gene TRBJ2-5; 7 positions match TRBD1. V shed 6 bases, J shed 5 bases, and the junction held 9 bases outside the gene matches. The CDR3 has 14 amino acids. The CDR3 spells CASRQTGAAETQYF. The CDR3 DNA is TGTGCCAGCAGACAAACAGGGGCGGCGGAGACCCAGTACTTC.

This clonotype was seen more than once but under ten times. J is TRBJ2-7 and V is TRBV29-1; 9 nucleotides agree with TRBD1. This CDR3 contains 12 residues. The V segment lost 7 bases and the J segment 6 bases; nucleotides outside the gene matches: 7. CDR1 SQVTM and CDR2 ANQGSEA come from the germline V gene. CDR3 in amino acids: CSATGTGSEQYF. The CDR3 nucleotides are TGCAGCGCGACGGGGACAGGGAGCGAGCAGTACTTC.

The rearrangement links TRBV27 to TRBJ2-5, with 13 bases identical to TRBD2. The CDR3 extends over 14 amino acids. CDR1 is MNHEY, CDR2 SMNVEV, per germline (reference sequence). The junction had 9 bases not matched to a gene; V was cut back by 6 bases and J by 11 bases. The CDR3 protein is CASSLLAGGVEQYF. CDR3 coding DNA: TGTGCCAGCAGCCTACTAGCGGGAGGGGTAGAGCAGTACTTC.

The V gene is TRBV9, the J gene TRBJ1-2; 8 bases are a match to TRBD1. The junction had 5 bases not matched to a gene; V was cut back by 3 bases and J by 4 bases. CDR1 is SGDLS and CDR2 is YYNGEE in the germline V gene. The CDR3 has 14 residues. This CDR3 reads CASSASGGGYGYTF. DNA of the CDR3: TGTGCCAGCAGCGCCTCAGGGGGCGGCTATGGCTACACCTTC.

This clonotype has a handful of counts. The V gene is TRBV10-3, the J gene TRBJ2-1, with 14 bases fitting TRBD2. The junction had 11 bases not matched to a gene; V was cut back by 9 bases and J by 7 bases. The germline V gene has CDR1 ENHRY and CDR2 SYGVKD. This CDR3 has 16 amino acids. For the CDR3, the DNA is TGTGCCATTCGACTAGCGGGAGGGCTCGGGGGGAATGAGCAGTTCTTC. Amino acid sequence: CAIRLAGGLGGNEQFF.

In this sample, this clonotype turned up a few times. The chain has TRBV29-1 and TRBJ2-1; perhaps TRBD1 as D (6 bases). The ends were cut back, 7 bases at V and 0 bases at J, with 16 bases in the middle. The V gene's germline CDR1 is SQVTM and CDR2 ANQGSEA. The length of the CDR3 is 15 residues. The CDR3 spells CSALRGLDSYNEQFF. The CDR3, as DNA: TGCAGCGCTCTCAGGGGTCTGGACTCCTACAATGAGCAGTTCTTC.

A few counts support this clonotype. The rearrangement links TRBV2 to TRBJ2-7, with D perhaps matching TRBD1 (5 bases). The CDR3 consists of 14 residues. The V gene lost 6 bases and the J gene lost 2 bases, with 14 bases spanning the gap. CDR1 is SNHLY and CDR2 is FYNNEI in the germline V gene. For the CDR3, the DNA is TGTGCCAGCAGCCGCGAACCAGGGCCCTACGAGCAGTACTTC. Its protein product is CASSREPGPYEQYF.

The rearrangement joins TRBV10-2 to TRBJ2-5; 12 bases align to TRBD1. Germline V CDR1 and CDR2: WSHSY, SAAADI. J lost 5 bases, V lost 10 bases, and 8 bases had no gene match. The CDR3 has 14 residues. CDR3 amino acids: CATGDRGRWETQYF. In DNA form, the CDR3 reads TGCGCCACTGGGGACAGGGGGCGTTGGGAGACCCAGTACTTC.

The chain links TRBV5-1 to TRBJ2-4; 11 positions agree with TRBD1. This CDR3 comprises 17 residues. V lost 4 bases, J lost 6 bases, and 12 bases stayed unmatched. Germline CDR1 SGHRS, CDR2 YFSETQ. CDR3 loop: CASSRDRGSSSTNIQYF. Written as DNA, the CDR3 is TGCGCCAGCAGCCGGGACAGGGGGAGCTCTTCTACAAACATTCAGTACTTC. Complete variable domain (other parts from reference TRBV5-1 and TRBJ2-4): KAGVTQTPRYLIKTRGQQVTLSCSPISGHRSVSWYQQTPGQGLQFLFEYFSETQRNKGNFPGRFSGRQFSNSRSEMNVSTLELGDSALYLCASSRDRGSSSTNIQYFGAGTRLSVL.

This clonotype has more than one count but fewer than ten. The chain has TRBV7-3 and TRBJ2-5, with TRBD2 as a possible D gene (6 bases). Germline CDR1 is SGHTA and CDR2 is FQGTGA. The CDR3 has 15 residues. Deletions cut 5 bases from V and 5 bases from J, with 18 bases between. The chain's CDR3 is CASSPGSLARETQYF. The CDR3 DNA reads TGTGCCAGCAGCCCAGGGTCGCTAGCGAGGGAGACCCAGTACTTC.

This chain connects TRBV7-9 to TRBJ2-3, with D perhaps TRBD2 (6 bases). The CDR3 length is 15 residues. The V gene lost 4 bases and the J gene lost 1 base, with 12 bases spanning the gap. CDR1 and CDR2 from the germline V gene are SEHNR and FQNEAQ (reference sequence). The DNA of the CDR3 is TGTGCCAGCAGCTACCGACTAGGGGGCACAGATACGCAGTATTTT. Its translation: CASSYRLGGTDTQYF.

The V and J genes are TRBV29-1 and TRBJ2-1; the D is unclear. Germline loops: CDR1 SQVTM, CDR2 ANQGSEA. Trimming pared 3 bases from V and 5 bases from J, leaving 8 bases between. This CDR3 spans 12 amino acids. CDR3 loop: CSVDQRNNEQFF. The CDR3 coding sequence is TGCAGCGTTGACCAGAGAAACAATGAGCAGTTCTTC.

CDR3 residues: CASSSWGPEAEAFF. The CDR3, as DNA: TGCGCCAGCAGCTCGTGGGGGCCCGAGGCTGAAGCTTTCTTT. The chain employs TRBV5-1 and TRBJ1-1, with a possible D match to TRBD1 (6 bases). The CDR3 consists of 14 residues. The germline CDR1 and CDR2 sequences are SGHRS and YFSETQ. V lost 3 bases and J lost 6, with 15 bases in between.